This T cell receptor (beta chain) was obtained from a study of blood T cell repertoires in COVID-19. Study-level background: Italy, Spain and the United States were the sources of the convalescent and acute COVID-19 samples. Sources were T cells, B-cell-depleted T cells, or PBMCs; the material itself was cDNA or gDNA.

The V end was cut by 3 bases, the J end by 3 bases, with 8 bases between. CDR3 length equals 13 residues. In germline, CDR1 is SGHAT, CDR2 FQDESV (reference sequence). In the original processing: For nucleated cells, counts were estimated from reference gene primer amplification. Libraries were prepared by immunoSEQ multiplex PCR; TCRdb keeps only in-frame clonotypes and omits some of them. D and trimming come from the DNA, and the V and J calls and clone size come from that table. Of 300,000 to 450,000 clones listed, roughly 90% are singletons. The chain combines TRBV11-1 with TRBJ2-5, with a tentative D call TRBD2 (5 bases). The specimen sequenced was PBMCs or T cells enriched from blood (not recorded which). The origin of this receptor is a young woman who had been exposed to COVID-19. CDR3 in amino acids: CASSFGLEETQYF. The DNA for the CDR3 is TGTGCCAGCAGCTTCGGACTGGAAGAGACCCAGTACTTC.